This paragraph covers one TCR beta chain sequence. What this receptor recognizes is not known. No base-level quality is on record; no much larger clone is a single base apart. At diagnosis, tumor, uninvolved tumor-adjacent lung and peripheral blood were collected and then preserved as a mix of FFPE and fresh-frozen material. For TCR repertoire profiling, blood samples were analyzed in the form of peripheral blood mononuclear cells. The sample belongs to a study of T cells in localized non-small cell lung cancer (dated by TCRdb to 2019 to 2021). Regarding the study in general: The study analyzed T cell repertoires of a few hundred early-stage NSCLC patients, comparing tumors and uninvolved tumor-adjacent lungs. The cohort was made up of about 240 treatment-naive NSCLC patients whose localized lung tumors had been resected. NSCLC patients had a mean age of roughly 64 years, and about 140 were male and about a hundred female.

The germline ends are 17 bases apart after V is trimmed by 0 bases and J by 13 bases. There are 15 amino acids in the CDR3, from cysteine to phenylalanine inclusive. The CDR3 DNA has 45 bases and is translated from base 1. The germline V gene provides CDR1 SGHRS and CDR2 YFSETQ. Beyond this particular receptor, the publication reports: Of the top 100 tumor clones, a median of around 57 were detected in paired uninvolved adjacent lung; over 25 were also among that lung's top 100. Because the study design was exploratory, TCR variables were selected using unadjusted p-values without false-discovery rate correction. Longer overall survival was associated with higher T cell density in blood, whereas shorter survival was associated with higher clonality in adjacent lung. Uninvolved tumor-adjacent lung showed the highest T cell clonality, higher than tumor, which suggests more focused antigenic responses in the uninvolved tumor-adjacent lung. Multi-region tumor sequencing was not performed, so intratumor heterogeneity could not be excluded.

The immunoSEQ Assay was used to sequence TCR beta CDR3 regions from DNA. In the authors' own workflow: T cell density was computed as TCR beta template counts normalized to usable DNA estimated by amplifying housekeeping genes. The preseqR package was used to estimate richness by extrapolating to 400,000 templates for PBMC samples and to 120,000 templates for tissue samples. Clonality was defined as one minus Pielou's evenness. Tissue-enriched TCRs were identified by differential abundance testing using productive amino-acid clonotypes, minimum total count 5 and alpha 0.1. The Jaccard Index and the Morisita Overlap Index were used to measure how much the repertoires overlapped between compartments. GLIPH grouped TCR beta CDR3s together with public tetramer-defined viral CDR3s, and a viral motif had to include at least three viral sequences and also show V-gene enrichment. TCRdb obtained this table from immuneACCESS and retained in-frame rearrangements with V and J assigned. These tables miss some clones; where compared with another copy, unresolved V genes account for less than half of the shortfall, and the remainder is unexplained. V, J and clone size derive from that table, while D and trimming were established from the DNA sequence. Counted in this sample were some 90,000 clones; roughly 89% of them appeared once. Around 14% of the sample rests with the top ten.

The V gene is TRBV5-1 and the J gene is TRBJ1-6; tentative D gene TRBD1, with 5 bases matching. The sequenced sample was peripheral blood, obtained before any cancer treatment. The receptor comes from a man between 40 and 69 years old with stage I squamous cell lung carcinoma. The encoded CDR3 is CASSLGQGISGPLHF. The bases read TGCGCCAGCAGCTTGGGCCAGGGCATTTCGGGGCCCCTCCACTTT.